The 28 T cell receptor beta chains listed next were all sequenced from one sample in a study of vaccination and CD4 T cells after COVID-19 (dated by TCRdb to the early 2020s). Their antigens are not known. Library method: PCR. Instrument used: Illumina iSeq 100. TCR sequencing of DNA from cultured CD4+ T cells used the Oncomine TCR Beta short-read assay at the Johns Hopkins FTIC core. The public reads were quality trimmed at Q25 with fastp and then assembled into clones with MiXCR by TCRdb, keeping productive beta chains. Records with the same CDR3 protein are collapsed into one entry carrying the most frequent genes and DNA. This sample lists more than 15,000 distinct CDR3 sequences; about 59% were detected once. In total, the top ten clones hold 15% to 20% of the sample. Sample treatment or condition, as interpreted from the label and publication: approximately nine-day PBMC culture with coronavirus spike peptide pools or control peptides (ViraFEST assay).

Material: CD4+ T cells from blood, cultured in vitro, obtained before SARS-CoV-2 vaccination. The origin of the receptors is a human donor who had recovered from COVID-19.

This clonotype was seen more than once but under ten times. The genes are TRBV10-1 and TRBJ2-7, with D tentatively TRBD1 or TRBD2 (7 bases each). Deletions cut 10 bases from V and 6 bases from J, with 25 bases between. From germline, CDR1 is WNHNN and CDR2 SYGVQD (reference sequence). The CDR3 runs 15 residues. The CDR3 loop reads CATGGVGGRDCEQYF. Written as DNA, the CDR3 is TGCGCCACAGGGGGTGTCGGGGGGCGTGATTGCGAGCAGTACTTC.

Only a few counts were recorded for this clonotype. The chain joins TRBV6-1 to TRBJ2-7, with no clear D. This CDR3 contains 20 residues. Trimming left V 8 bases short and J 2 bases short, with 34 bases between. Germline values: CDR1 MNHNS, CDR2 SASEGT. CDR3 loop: CASGNWVRPALQTTTYEQYF. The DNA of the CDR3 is TGTGCCAGCGGTAATTGGGTCCGGCCAGCCCTTCAAACCACCACCTACGAGCAGTACTTC.

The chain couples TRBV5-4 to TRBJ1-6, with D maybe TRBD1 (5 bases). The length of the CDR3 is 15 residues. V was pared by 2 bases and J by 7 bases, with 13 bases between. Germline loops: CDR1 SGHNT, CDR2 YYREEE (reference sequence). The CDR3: CASSFTGDGNSPLHF. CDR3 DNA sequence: TGTGCCAGCAGCTTCACGGGGGATGGGAATTCACCCCTCCACTTT.

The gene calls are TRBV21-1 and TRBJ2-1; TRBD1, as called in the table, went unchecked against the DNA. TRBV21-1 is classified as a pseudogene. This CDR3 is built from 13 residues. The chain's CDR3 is CASSTNKGRPQFF. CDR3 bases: TGTGCCAGCAGCACTAATAAAGGGCGTCCGCAGTTCTTC.

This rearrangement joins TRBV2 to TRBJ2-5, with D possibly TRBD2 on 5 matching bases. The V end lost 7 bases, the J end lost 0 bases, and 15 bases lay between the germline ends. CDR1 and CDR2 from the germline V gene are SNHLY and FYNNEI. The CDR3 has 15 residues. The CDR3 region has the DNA TGTGCCAGCACCCTATACCGGGGTCACCAAGAGACCCAGTACTTC. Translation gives CASTLYRGHQETQYF.

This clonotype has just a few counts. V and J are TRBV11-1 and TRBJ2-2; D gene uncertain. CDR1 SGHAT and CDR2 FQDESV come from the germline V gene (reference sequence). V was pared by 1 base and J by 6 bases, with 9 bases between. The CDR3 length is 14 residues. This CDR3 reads CASSLGALPGELFF. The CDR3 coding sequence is TGTGCCAGCAGCTTAGGGGCTTTGCCCGGGGAGCTGTTTTTT. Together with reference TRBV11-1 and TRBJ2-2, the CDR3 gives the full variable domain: EAEVAQSPRYKITEKSQAVAFWCDPISGHATLYWYRQILGQGPELLVQFQDESVVDDSQLPKDRFSAERLKGVDSTLKIQPAELGDSAMYLCASSLGALPGELFFGEGSRLTVL.

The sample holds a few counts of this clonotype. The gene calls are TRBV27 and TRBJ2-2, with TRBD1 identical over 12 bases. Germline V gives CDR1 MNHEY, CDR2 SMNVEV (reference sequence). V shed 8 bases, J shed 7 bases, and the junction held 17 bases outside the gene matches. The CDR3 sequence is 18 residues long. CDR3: CASEFLFGTGGVHGELFF. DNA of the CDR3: TGTGCCAGCGAGTTTCTGTTTGGGACAGGGGGCGTCCACGGGGAGCTGTTTTTT.

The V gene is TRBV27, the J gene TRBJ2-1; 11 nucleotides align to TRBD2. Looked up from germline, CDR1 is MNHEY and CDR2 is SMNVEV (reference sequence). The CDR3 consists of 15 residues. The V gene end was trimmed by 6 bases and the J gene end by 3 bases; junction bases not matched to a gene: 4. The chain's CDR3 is CASRAGTSGYNEQFF. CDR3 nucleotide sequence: TGTGCCAGCAGAGCCGGGACTAGCGGCTACAATGAGCAGTTCTTC.

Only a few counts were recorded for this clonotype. The CDR3: CATSRDYRVTGYTF. CDR3 coding DNA: TGTGCCACCAGCAGAGATTATAGGGTAACTGGCTACACCTTC. This chain uses TRBV15 with TRBJ1-2, with D uncertain. V lost 0 bases to trimming and J lost 7 bases, with 12 bases between them. There are 14 residues in the CDR3. CDR1 and CDR2 (germline): LNHNV, YYDKDF (reference sequence).

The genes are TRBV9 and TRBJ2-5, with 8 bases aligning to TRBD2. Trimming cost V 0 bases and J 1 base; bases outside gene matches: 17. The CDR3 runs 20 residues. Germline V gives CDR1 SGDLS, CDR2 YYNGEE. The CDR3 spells CASSVAGGRTTLRVQETQYF. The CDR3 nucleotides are TGTGCCAGCAGCGTAGCAGGCGGGAGGACCACCCTACGGGTCCAAGAGACCCAGTACTTC.

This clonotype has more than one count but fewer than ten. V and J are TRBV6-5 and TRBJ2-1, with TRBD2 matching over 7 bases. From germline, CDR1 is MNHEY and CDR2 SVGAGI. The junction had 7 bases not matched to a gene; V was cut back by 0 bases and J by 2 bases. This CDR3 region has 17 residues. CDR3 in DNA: TGTGCCAGCAGTTACTCTGGAGGTAGCGGGCCCTACAATGAGCAGTTCTTC. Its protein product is CASSYSGGSGPYNEQFF.

The CDR3 is CSARHPRRGTETQYF. CDR3 in DNA: TGCAGTGCTAGACATCCGCGGAGGGGTACCGAGACCCAGTACTTC. The chain couples TRBV20-1 to TRBJ2-5; weak D call: TRBD2 (6 bases). V was cut by 2 bases and J by 5 bases, with 18 bases left in between. Germline V gives CDR1 DFQATT, CDR2 SNEGSKA (reference sequence). This CDR3 is 15 amino acids long.

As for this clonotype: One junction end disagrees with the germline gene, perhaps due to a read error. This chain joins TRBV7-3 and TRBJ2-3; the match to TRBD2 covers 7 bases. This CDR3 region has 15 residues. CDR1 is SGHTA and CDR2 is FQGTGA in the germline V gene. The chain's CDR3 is CASSLTAGVADTQYF. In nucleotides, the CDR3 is TGTGCCAGCAGCTTAACTGCGGGAGTGGCAGACACGCAGTATTTT.

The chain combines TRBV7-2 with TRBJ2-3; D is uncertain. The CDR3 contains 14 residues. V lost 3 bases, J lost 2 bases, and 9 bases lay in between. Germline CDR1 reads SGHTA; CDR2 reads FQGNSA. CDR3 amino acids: CASSFSSFTDTQYF. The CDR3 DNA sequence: TGTGCCAGCAGCTTTAGTAGTTTCACAGATACGCAGTATTTT.

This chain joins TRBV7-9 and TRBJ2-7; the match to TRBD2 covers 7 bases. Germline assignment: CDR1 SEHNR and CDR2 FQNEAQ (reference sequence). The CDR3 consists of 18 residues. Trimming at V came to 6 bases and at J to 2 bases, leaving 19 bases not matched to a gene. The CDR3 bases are TGTGCCAGCAGTCCCGGAGGGGTTAGGCGGGAGTACACCTACGAGCAGTACTTC. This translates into CASSPGGVRREYTYEQYF.

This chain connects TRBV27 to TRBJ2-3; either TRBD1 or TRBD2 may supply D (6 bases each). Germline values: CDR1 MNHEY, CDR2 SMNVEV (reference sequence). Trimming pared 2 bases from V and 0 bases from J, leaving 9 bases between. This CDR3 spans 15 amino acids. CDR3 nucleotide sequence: TGTGCCAGCAGTTTAAGGGGGGCCAGCACAGATACGCAGTATTTT. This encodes CASSLRGASTDTQYF.

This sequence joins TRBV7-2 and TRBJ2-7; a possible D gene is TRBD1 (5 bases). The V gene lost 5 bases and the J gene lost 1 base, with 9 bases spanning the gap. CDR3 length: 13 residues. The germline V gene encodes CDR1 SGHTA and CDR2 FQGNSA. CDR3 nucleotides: TGTGCCAGCAGCCCAGGGCAGTCCTACGAGCAGTACTTC. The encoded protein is CASSPGQSYEQYF.

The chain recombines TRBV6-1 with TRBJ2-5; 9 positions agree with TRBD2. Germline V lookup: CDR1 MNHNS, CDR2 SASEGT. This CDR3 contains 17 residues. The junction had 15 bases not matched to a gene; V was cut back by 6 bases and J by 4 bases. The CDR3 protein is CASRPQGGRARGETQYF. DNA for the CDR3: TGTGCCAGCAGGCCCCAGGGCGGGAGGGCCAGGGGAGAGACCCAGTACTTC.

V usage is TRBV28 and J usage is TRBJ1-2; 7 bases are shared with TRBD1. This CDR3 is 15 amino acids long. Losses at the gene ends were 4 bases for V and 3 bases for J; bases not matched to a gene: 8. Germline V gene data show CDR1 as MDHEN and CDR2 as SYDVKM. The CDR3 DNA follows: TGTGCCAGCAGTTCTCGGGACAGCCTCTACTATGGCTACACCTTC. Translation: CASSSRDSLYYGYTF.

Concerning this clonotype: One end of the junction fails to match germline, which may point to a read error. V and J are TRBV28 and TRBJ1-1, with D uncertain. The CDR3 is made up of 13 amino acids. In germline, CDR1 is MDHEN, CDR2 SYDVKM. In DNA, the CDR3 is TGTGCCAACAGTCCCCAACAACTTCAAAAAGCTTTCTTT. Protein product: CANSPQQLQKAFF. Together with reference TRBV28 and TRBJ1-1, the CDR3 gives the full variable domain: DVKVTQSSRYLVKRTGEKVFLECVQDMDHENMFWYRQDPGLGLRLIYFSYDVKMKEKGDIPEGYSVSREKKERFSLILESASTNQTSMYLCANSPQQLQKAFFGQGTRLTVV.

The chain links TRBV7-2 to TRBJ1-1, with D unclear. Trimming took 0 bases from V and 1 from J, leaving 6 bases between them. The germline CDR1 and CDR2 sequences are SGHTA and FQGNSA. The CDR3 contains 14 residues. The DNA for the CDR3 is TGTGCCAGCAGCTTAGCGCTGAGGAACACTGAAGCTTTCTTT. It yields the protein CASSLALRNTEAFF. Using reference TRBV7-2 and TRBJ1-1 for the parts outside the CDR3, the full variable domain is GAGVSQSPSNKVTEKGKDVELRCDPISGHTALYWYRQSLGQGLEFLIYFQGNSAPDKSGLPSDRFSAERTGGSVSTLTIQRTQQEDSAVYLCASSLALRNTEAFFGQGTRLTVV.

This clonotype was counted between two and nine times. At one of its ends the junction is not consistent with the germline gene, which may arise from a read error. The CDR3 bases are TGCAGTGGGGGAGAGGGCACAAATACGCAGTATTTT. This translates into CSGGEGTNTQYF. The chain combines TRBV20-1 with TRBJ2-3; TRBD2 is a possible D gene (5 bases). The CDR3 loop spans 12 amino acids. The V gene's germline CDR1 is DFQATT and CDR2 SNEGSKA (reference sequence).

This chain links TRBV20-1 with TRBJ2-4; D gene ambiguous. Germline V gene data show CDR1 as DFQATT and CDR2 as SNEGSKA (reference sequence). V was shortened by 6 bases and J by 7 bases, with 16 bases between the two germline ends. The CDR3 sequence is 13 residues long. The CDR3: CSASRLAGNIQYF. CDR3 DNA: TGCAGTGCCTCACGACTTGCCGGGAACATTCAGTACTTC.

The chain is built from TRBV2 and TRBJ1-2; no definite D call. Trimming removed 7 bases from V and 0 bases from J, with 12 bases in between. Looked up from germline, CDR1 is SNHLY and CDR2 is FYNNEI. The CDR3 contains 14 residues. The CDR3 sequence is CASTRFMANYGYTF. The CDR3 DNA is TGTGCCAGCACTCGCTTCATGGCTAACTATGGCTACACCTTC.

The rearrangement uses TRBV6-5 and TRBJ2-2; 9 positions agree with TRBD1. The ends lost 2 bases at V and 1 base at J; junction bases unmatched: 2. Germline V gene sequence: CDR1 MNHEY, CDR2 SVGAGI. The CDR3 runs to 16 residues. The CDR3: CASSYGDRVNTGELFF. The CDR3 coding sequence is TGTGCCAGCAGTTACGGGGACAGGGTGAACACCGGGGAGCTGTTTTTT.

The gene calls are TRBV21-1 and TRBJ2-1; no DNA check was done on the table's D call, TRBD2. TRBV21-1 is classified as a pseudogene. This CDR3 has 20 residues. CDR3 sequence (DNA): TGTGCCAGCAGCCACAGGGGGCTGCTAGCGGGAGCACTTTCCTACAATGAGCAGTTCTTC. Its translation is CASSHRGLLAGALSYNEQFF.

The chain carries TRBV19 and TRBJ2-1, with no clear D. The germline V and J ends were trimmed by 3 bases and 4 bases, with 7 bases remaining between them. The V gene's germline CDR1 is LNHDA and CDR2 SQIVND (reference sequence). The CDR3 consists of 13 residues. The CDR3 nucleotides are TGTGCCAGTAGTATGCTGGAGTACAATGAGCAGTTCTTC. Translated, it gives CASSMLEYNEQFF.

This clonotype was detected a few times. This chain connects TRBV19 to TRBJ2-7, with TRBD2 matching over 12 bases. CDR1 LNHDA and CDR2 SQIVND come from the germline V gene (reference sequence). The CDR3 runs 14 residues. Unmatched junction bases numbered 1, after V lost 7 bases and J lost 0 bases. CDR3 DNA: TGTGCCAGTAAGACTAGCGGGAGCTCCTACGAGCAGTACTTC. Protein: CASKTSGSSYEQYF.